This T cell receptor beta chain emerged from a study of T cell responses to AZD1222 COVID-19 vaccine. Here immunoSEQ multiplex PCR was the method, and the copy in TCRdb shows in-frame clones only, minus some. The sample shows approximately 110,000 clones, more than 70% of them seen only once. The V and J ends lost 3 bases and 0 bases respectively, with 10 bases between them. CDR3 size: 15 residues. CDR1 and CDR2 from the germline V gene are SGHRS and YFSETQ. This specimen was peripheral blood, taken on day 0 of AZD1222 vaccination. The J gene is TRBJ1-5, the V gene TRBV5-1, with D hard to call. The receptor was isolated from an adult in good health. This chain's CDR3 is CASSYFPDSNQPQHF. The CDR3 nucleotides are TGCGCCAGCAGCTACTTTCCGGATAGCAATCAGCCCCAGCATTTT.